A selection of T cell receptor beta chains follows, all from one sample in a study of blood T cell repertoires in COVID-19. Generated by immunoSEQ multiplex PCR, the TCRdb table keeps only in-frame clones and is missing some. In the table there are 180,000 or so clones, 80% of which are singletons. Input material: PBMCs or T cells enriched from blood (not recorded which). Receptors originate from a man aged 55 to 69 who had been exposed to COVID-19. Both conserved end residues are part of each CDR3. The D gene is left open where the match is weak. Part of the rows lack a size; the others show once, few, many or a class for expanded clones.

DNA: TGTGCCAGCAGTTTGGGACAGGGGGATTACGAGCAGTACTTC
CDR3: CASSLGQGDYEQYF
J: TRBJ2-7
size: once
V: TRBV7-9
D: TRBD1

DNA: TGTGCCAGCAGCGAGGGACTAGCGGGATTGGATACGCAGTATTTT
CDR3: CASSEGLAGLDTQYF
J: TRBJ2-3
size: NA
V: TRBV7-2
D: TRBD2

DNA: TGTGCCTGGAGTGTAACACAGAGTTATGGCTACACCTTC
CDR3: CAWSVTQSYGYTF
J: TRBJ1-2
size: NA
V: TRBV30
D: NA

DNA: TGTGCCAGCAGCCAAGGGCAGGGGTTCTACAATGAGCAGTTCTTC
CDR3: CASSQGQGFYNEQFF
J: TRBJ2-1
size: NA
V: TRBV14
D: NA

DNA: TGTGCCAGCAGCTTTTCGGCTAGCGGGAGATCGGACGAGCAGTACTTC
CDR3: CASSFSASGRSDEQYF
J: TRBJ2-7
size: NA
V: TRBV11-1
D: TRBD2

DNA: TGTGCCAGCACCTTAGCGGGAGCGAACGCCGGGGAGCTGTTTTTT
CDR3: CASTLAGANAGELFF
J: TRBJ2-2
size: NA
V: TRBV27
D: TRBD2

DNA: TGTGCCATCACCGGACAGACGAACACTGAAGCTTTCTTT
CDR3: CAITGQTNTEAFF
J: TRBJ1-1
size: NA
V: TRBV10-3
D: NA

DNA: TGTGCCACCAGTGAGATAGCGGGAGGGTCAGATACGCAGTATTTT
CDR3: CATSEIAGGSDTQYF
J: TRBJ2-3
size: NA
V: TRBV24-1
D: TRBD2

DNA: TGTGCCAGCAGTTCTACAGGGGCCGACGAGCAGTACTTC
CDR3: CASSSTGADEQYF
J: TRBJ2-7
size: NA
V: TRBV27
D: TRBD1

DNA: TGTGCCAGCAGCCCGGGGGACTCCTACGAGCAGTACTTC
CDR3: CASSPGDSYEQYF
J: TRBJ2-7
size: few
V: TRBV6-5
D: NA

DNA: TGTGCCAGCAGGGGGTCGGGGGACAGGGATACCTACGAGCAGTACTTC
CDR3: CASRGSGDRDTYEQYF
J: TRBJ2-7
size: NA
V: TRBV25-1
D: TRBD1